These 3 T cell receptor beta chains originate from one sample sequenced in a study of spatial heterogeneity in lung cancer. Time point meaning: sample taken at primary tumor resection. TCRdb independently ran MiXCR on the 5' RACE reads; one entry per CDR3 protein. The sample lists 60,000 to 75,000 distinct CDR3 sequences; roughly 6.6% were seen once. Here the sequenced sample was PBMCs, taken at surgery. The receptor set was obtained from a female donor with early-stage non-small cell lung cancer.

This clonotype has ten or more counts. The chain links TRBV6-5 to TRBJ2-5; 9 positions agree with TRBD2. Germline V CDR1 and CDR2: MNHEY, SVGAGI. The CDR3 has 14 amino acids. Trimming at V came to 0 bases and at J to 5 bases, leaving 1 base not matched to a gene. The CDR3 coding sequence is TGTGCCAGCAGTTACTCGGCGGGAGGGGAGACCCAGTACTTC. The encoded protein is CASSYSAGGETQYF.

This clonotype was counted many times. The CDR3 region is CASSLTRDRGREAFF. The CDR3 DNA sequence: TGTGCCAGCTCACTGACCCGGGACAGGGGAAGGGAAGCTTTCTTT. The rearrangement joins TRBV18 to TRBJ1-1; 10 bases are shared with TRBD1. The CDR3 has 15 residues. With V trimmed by 4 bases and J by 8 bases, 10 bases remained unmatched. Per germline, CDR1 KGHSH and CDR2 LQKENI.

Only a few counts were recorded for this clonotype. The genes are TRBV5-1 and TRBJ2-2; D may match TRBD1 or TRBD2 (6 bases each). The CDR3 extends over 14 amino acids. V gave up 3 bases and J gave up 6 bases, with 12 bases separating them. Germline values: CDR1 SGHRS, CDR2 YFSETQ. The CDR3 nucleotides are TGCGCCAGCAGCTCGGGGGCCGGTCCCGGGGAGCTGTTTTTT. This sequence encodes CASSSGAGPGELFF.